The 5 T cell receptor beta chains given below trace back to one sample, sequenced in a study of post-analysis software for immune sequencing data (dated by TCRdb to 2015 to 2017). Paper-wide results and their limitations: Significantly higher frequencies in patients than in controls were found for roughly 5 TRBV segments, including TRBV5-6, TRBV5-1 and TRBV20-1.

Library prep was done by PCR. For sequencing, an Illumina HiSeq 2500 was employed. Unique molecular identifiers were incorporated into TCR beta cDNA libraries to reduce PCR and sequencing biases. The raw public data were reprocessed by TCRdb itself: fastp quality trimming at Q25, MiXCR clonotype calling, in-frame beta chains only. Rows with one shared CDR3 protein collapse into an entry with the most common genes and DNA. This sample is represented by roughly 870,000 distinct CDR3 sequences; roughly 58% of them were singletons. Approximately 4.5% of the sample is held by the ten biggest clonotypes. What these receptors recognize is not known. Input material: blood. These receptors were obtained from a girl aged 5-17 years with multiple sclerosis.

This clonotype occurred a few times. This chain uses TRBV29-1 with TRBJ2-6; TRBD1 matches at 9 bases. The junction had 8 bases not matched to a gene; V was cut back by 8 bases and J by 3 bases. The CDR3 is 15 amino acids. Germline-derived CDR1 and CDR2 are SQVTM and ANQGSEA. The CDR3 loop reads CSNPGQGYGANVLTF. CDR3 bases: TGCAGCAACCCGGGACAGGGATATGGGGCCAACGTCCTGACTTTC.

Of note for this clonotype: The junction differs from germline at one of its ends, possibly a read error. The rearrangement joins TRBV4-1 to TRBJ2-7; no clear D. Per the germline V gene, CDR1 is MGHRA and CDR2 is YSYEKL. The CDR3 length is 12 residues. The CDR3 DNA is TGCGCCAGCAGCCAGCCGTCCTACGAGCGGTACTTC. This translates into CASSQPSYERYF.

This clonotype came up once. The V gene is TRBV2, the J gene TRBJ2-1; D ambiguous. There are 15 residues in the CDR3. The germline V gene encodes CDR1 SNHLY and CDR2 FYNNEI. The germline V and J ends were trimmed by 8 bases and 7 bases, with 21 bases remaining between them. The CDR3, as DNA: TGTGCCAGCCCGGCCCCCCGAAGGAACCGGAATGAGCAGTTCTTC. It codes for CASPAPRRNRNEQFF.

The chain carries TRBV7-8 and TRBJ1-5; D unresolved. Trimming took off 1 base at V and 6 bases at J, with 13 bases between the two ends. There are 15 residues in the CDR3. The V gene's germline CDR1 is SGHVS and CDR2 FQNEAQ. The CDR3 here is CASSLGRTRGQPQHF. CDR3 DNA: TGTGCCAGCAGCTTAGGAAGGACCCGAGGTCAGCCCCAGCATTTT.

This chain joins TRBV6-2 or TRBV6-3 and TRBJ2-1; D is undetermined. The CDR3 runs 16 residues. CDR1 is MNHEY and CDR2 is SVGEGT in the germline V gene. The ends were cut back, 2 bases at V and 6 bases at J, with 17 bases in the middle. CDR3 protein: CASSYTYTERRNEQFF. The CDR3 DNA reads as TGTGCCAGCAGTTACACTTACACCGAGAGACGCAATGAGCAGTTCTTC.